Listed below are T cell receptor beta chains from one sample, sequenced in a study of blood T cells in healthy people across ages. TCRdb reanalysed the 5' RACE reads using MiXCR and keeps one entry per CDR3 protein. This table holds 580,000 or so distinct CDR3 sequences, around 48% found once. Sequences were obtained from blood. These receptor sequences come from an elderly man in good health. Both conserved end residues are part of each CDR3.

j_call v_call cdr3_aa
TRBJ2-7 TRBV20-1 CSARASSFVYEQYF
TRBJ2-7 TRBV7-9 CASSFSGGFLEVREQYF
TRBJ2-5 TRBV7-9 CASSLEVGPGETQYF
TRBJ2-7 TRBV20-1 CSARDSGRASIEQYF
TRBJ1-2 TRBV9 CASSVEQGRYTF
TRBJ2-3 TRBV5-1 CASSSHGQGRSTDTQYF
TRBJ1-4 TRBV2 CTSSPDRGRNEKLFF
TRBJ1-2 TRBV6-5 CASSSTGSYRDYTF
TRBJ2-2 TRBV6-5 CASQRGLNTGELFF
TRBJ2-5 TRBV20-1 CSARDLAEGQETQYF
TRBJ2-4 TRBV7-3 CASSMDVGEQYF
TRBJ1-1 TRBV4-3 CASSQDWGEAFF
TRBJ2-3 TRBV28 CASSPAGGGTDTQYF
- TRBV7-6 CASTPSSGGSYEQYF
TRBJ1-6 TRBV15 CATSRDRSPLHF